This T cell receptor beta chain was profiled in a study of T cells in Graves' hyperthyroidism and ophthalmopathy. Researchers barred patients who had uncontrolled infection, other autoimmune disease, pregnancy or lactation. This clonotype was seen repeatedly, ten times or more. Researchers took RNA transcripts and amplified the TCR beta CDR3 regions from them. In the first-round RT-PCR of the TCR CDR3, the HTBI primer set was used. TCRdb re-analysed the multiplex PCR reads in MiXCR, keeping a single row per CDR3 protein. Here the sample spans roughly 380,000 distinct CDR3 sequences, around 18% being singletons. The sequenced material came from blood. This sequence originates from a woman aged 35 to 49 with Graves' ophthalmopathy.

In nucleotides, the CDR3 is TGCGCCAGCAGCCAAGTAGCGGGAGGGCCCTACGAGCAGTACTTC. Protein product: CASSQVAGGPYEQYF. V usage is TRBV4-1 and J usage is TRBJ2-7, with 11 bases identical to TRBD2. The germline gives CDR1 MGHRA, CDR2 YSYEKL. This CDR3 region has 15 residues. V lost 1 base, J lost 2 bases, and 1 base stayed unmatched.